The rows below give T cell receptor beta chains drawn from one sample of a study of CD8 T cells in ankylosing spondylitis. MiXCR was run by TCRdb on the 5' RACE reads, yielding one entry per CDR3 protein. The table has 30,000 to 35,000 distinct CDR3 sequences, under 40% seen once. Source material: synovial fluid, either unsorted or a sorted T cell fraction (not recorded which). The receptors here all came from a male donor with ankylosing spondylitis. The CDR3 runs from the conserved cysteine through the conserved F or W. D genes are given only for firm matches. The size of a clone is reported for some rows only, either as once, few or many, or as a class for expanded clones.

abundance: NA
j_gene: TRBJ1-4
v_gene: TRBV24-1
d_gene: NA
CDR3aa: CATSEGSTINEKLFF
CDR3nt: TGTGCCACCAGTGAAGGCAGTACGATTAATGAAAAACTGTTTTTT

abundance: NA
j_gene: TRBJ1-1
v_gene: TRBV3-1
d_gene: NA
CDR3aa: CASSQRGLRPNTEAFF
CDR3nt: TGTGCCAGCAGCCAGCGGGGACTTCGACCTAACACTGAAGCTTTCTTT

abundance: NA
j_gene: TRBJ1-5
v_gene: TRBV19
d_gene: NA
CDR3aa: CATLEGQGGIQPQHF
CDR3nt: TGTGCCACCTTAGAAGGGCAGGGAGGAATTCAGCCCCAGCATTTT

abundance: once
j_gene: TRBJ1-2
v_gene: TRBV30
d_gene: TRBD1
CDR3aa: CAWNGDRVGYTF
CDR3nt: TGTGCCTGGAACGGGGACAGGGTTGGCTACACCTTC

abundance: few
j_gene: TRBJ2-7
v_gene: TRBV6-1
d_gene: TRBD1
CDR3aa: CASSESLGGQGDFEQYF
CDR3nt: TGTGCCAGCAGTGAAAGTCTGGGGGGACAGGGCGATTTCGAGCAGTACTTC

abundance: few
j_gene: TRBJ2-2
v_gene: TRBV29-1
d_gene: TRBD2
CDR3aa: CSAGRTSGRAGELFF
CDR3nt: TGCAGCGCCGGGCGGACTAGCGGGAGGGCCGGGGAGCTGTTTTTT

abundance: few
j_gene: TRBJ2-7
v_gene: TRBV21-1
d_gene: NA
CDR3aa: CASPKVALTYEQYF
CDR3nt: TGTGCCAGCCCAAAAGTAGCGCTGACCTACGAGCAGTACTTC

abundance: many
j_gene: TRBJ2-7
v_gene: TRBV7-6
d_gene: TRBD1
CDR3aa: CASSFGDRAYEQYF
CDR3nt: TGTGCCAGCAGCTTCGGGGACAGAGCCTACGAGCAGTACTTC

abundance: many
j_gene: TRBJ1-5
v_gene: TRBV24-1
d_gene: TRBD1
CDR3aa: CATSARQGFGQPQHF
CDR3nt: TGTGCCACCAGTGCAAGACAGGGGTTCGGTCAGCCCCAGCATTTT

abundance: few
j_gene: TRBJ2-2
v_gene: TRBV11-2
d_gene: TRBD1
CDR3aa: CASSLVQGAGELFF
CDR3nt: TGTGCCAGCAGCTTAGTACAGGGGGCCGGGGAGCTGTTTTTT

abundance: NA
j_gene: TRBJ1-2
v_gene: TRBV12-3/TRBV12-4
d_gene: NA
CDR3aa: CASSLTGSYGYTF
CDR3nt: TGTGCCAGCAGTTTGACGGGAAGCTATGGCTACACCTTC

abundance: NA
j_gene: TRBJ1-1
v_gene: TRBV18
d_gene: NA
CDR3aa: CASSLGGAPGAEAFF
CDR3nt: TGTGCCAGCTCATTAGGTGGGGCGCCCGGAGCTGAAGCTTTCTTT

abundance: few
j_gene: TRBJ2-3
v_gene: TRBV10-1
d_gene: NA
CDR3aa: CASSFRLEDTDTQYF
CDR3nt: TGCGCCAGCAGTTTCCGACTGGAGGACACAGATACGCAGTATTTT

abundance: few
j_gene: TRBJ2-2
v_gene: TRBV27
d_gene: TRBD2
CDR3aa: CASTSGLADYTGELFF
CDR3nt: TGTGCCAGCACCTCGGGACTAGCGGATTACACCGGGGAGCTGTTTTTT

abundance: NA
j_gene: TRBJ1-1
v_gene: TRBV19
d_gene: TRBD1
CDR3aa: CASTSRGQEASTEAFF
CDR3nt: TGTGCCAGTACTTCTAGGGGACAGGAGGCATCCACTGAAGCTTTCTTT

abundance: few
j_gene: TRBJ2-7
v_gene: TRBV12-3/TRBV12-4
d_gene: NA
CDR3aa: CASSFGGGAYEQYF
CDR3nt: TGTGCCAGCAGTTTTGGTGGAGGGGCCTACGAGCAGTACTTC

abundance: medium-sized
j_gene: TRBJ2-7
v_gene: TRBV5-1
d_gene: TRBD2
CDR3aa: CASSLGLEGEQYF
CDR3nt: TGCGCCAGCAGCTTAGGACTAGAAGGCGAGCAGTACTTC

abundance: few
j_gene: TRBJ2-1
v_gene: TRBV7-9
d_gene: TRBD2
CDR3aa: CASSLWLAGYEQFF
CDR3nt: TGTGCCAGCAGCTTATGGCTAGCGGGCTATGAGCAGTTCTTC

abundance: NA
j_gene: TRBJ2-5
v_gene: TRBV14
d_gene: TRBD2
CDR3aa: CASSQDGLAGGGETQYF
CDR3nt: TGTGCCAGCAGCCAAGACGGCCTAGCGGGAGGAGGAGAGACCCAGTACTTC

abundance: NA
j_gene: TRBJ2-6
v_gene: TRBV25-1
d_gene: NA
CDR3aa: CASISGANVLTF
CDR3nt: TGTGCCAGTATCTCTGGGGCCAACGTCCTGACTTTC

abundance: NA
j_gene: TRBJ2-6
v_gene: TRBV4-1
d_gene: TRBD1
CDR3aa: CASSQPDRGRSGANVLTF
CDR3nt: TGCGCCAGCAGCCAACCGGACAGGGGGCGTTCTGGGGCCAACGTCCTGACTTTC

abundance: NA
j_gene: TRBJ2-2
v_gene: TRBV2
d_gene: TRBD1
CDR3aa: CASSDPGQTNTGELFF
CDR3nt: TGTGCCAGCAGTGACCCGGGACAGACGAACACCGGGGAGCTGTTTTTT

abundance: NA
j_gene: TRBJ2-1
v_gene: TRBV6-4
d_gene: TRBD2
CDR3aa: CARSDGLAGDHNEQFF
CDR3nt: TGTGCCAGAAGTGACGGACTAGCGGGAGACCACAATGAGCAGTTCTTC

abundance: few
j_gene: TRBJ2-7
v_gene: TRBV14
d_gene: NA
CDR3aa: CASSQWAGGRYEQYF
CDR3nt: TGTGCCAGCAGCCAATGGGCAGGGGGGCGTTACGAGCAGTACTTC

abundance: few
j_gene: TRBJ2-7
v_gene: TRBV2
d_gene: NA
CDR3aa: CASSARPGILGLEQYF
CDR3nt: TGTGCCAGCAGTGCTCGCCCCGGGATACTTGGGCTCGAGCAGTACTTC

abundance: NA
j_gene: TRBJ2-1
v_gene: TRBV27
d_gene: NA
CDR3aa: CASSLWSKDEQFF
CDR3nt: TGTGCCAGCAGTTTATGGAGCAAGGATGAGCAGTTCTTC

abundance: NA
j_gene: TRBJ2-7
v_gene: TRBV27
d_gene: TRBD1
CDR3aa: CASRSQTGGGYEQYF
CDR3nt: TGTGCCAGCAGATCACAGACAGGGGGTGGGTACGAGCAGTACTTC

abundance: many
j_gene: TRBJ1-4
v_gene: TRBV15
d_gene: NA
CDR3aa: CATSSTDSVEVYEKLFF
CDR3nt: TGTGCCACCAGCTCCACGGACTCAGTGGAGGTGTACGAAAAACTGTTTTTT

abundance: few
j_gene: TRBJ2-7
v_gene: TRBV4-1
d_gene: NA
CDR3aa: CASSQVGAVSSYEQYF
CDR3nt: TGCGCCAGCAGCCAAGTGGGGGCCGTATCCTCCTACGAGCAGTACTTC